The 21 T cell receptor beta chains below come from one sample, sequenced in a study of T cells after yellow fever vaccination. Using its own MiXCR run on the 5' RACE reads, TCRdb lists one record per CDR3 protein. The table includes about 150,000 distinct CDR3 sequences, about 6.2% detected once. The sample consisted of CD4+ T cells sorted from PBMCs, taken 10 days after the yellow fever booster vaccination. Every receptor here comes from a man aged 30 to 39 who received the YFV17D yellow fever vaccine.

This clonotype was detected ten times or more. The J gene is TRBJ2-7, the V gene TRBV6-1; either TRBD1 or TRBD2 may fit D (5 bases each). CDR3 size: 14 residues. Germline CDR1 and CDR2: MNHNS and SASEGT. V lost 6 bases to trimming and J lost 5 bases, with 17 bases between them. The CDR3 is CASSLGPLKDEQYF. The CDR3 nucleotides are TGTGCCAGCAGCCTGGGACCCTTGAAGGACGAGCAGTACTTC.

This clonotype was seen ten or more times. The chain employs TRBV5-1 and TRBJ2-7; 12 bases are shared with TRBD2. The length of the CDR3 is 17 residues. Germline CDR1 reads SGHRS; CDR2 reads YFSETQ. V lost 4 bases to trimming and J lost 4 bases; unmatched junction nucleotides: 12. The CDR3 bases are TGCGCCAGCAGCATGGGACTAGCGGGCCCTTCGTTGTACGAGCAGTACTTC. Protein sequence: CASSMGLAGPSLYEQYF.

Ten or more counts support this clonotype. The V gene is TRBV6-5, the J gene TRBJ1-2, with D unresolved. Looked up from germline, CDR1 is MNHEY and CDR2 is SVGAGI. This CDR3 comprises 13 residues. V was shortened by 7 bases and J by 0 bases, with 9 bases between the two germline ends. CDR3 DNA: TGTGCCAGCAAGTCTCGGGCTAACTATGGCTACACCTTC. Protein product: CASKSRANYGYTF.

V usage is TRBV30 and J usage is TRBJ2-2; D gene ambiguous. Between the trimmed V and J ends, which lost 3 bases and 5 bases, there was a span of 16 bases. The CDR3 has 15 residues. The germline V gene has CDR1 GTSNPN and CDR2 SVGIG (reference sequence). The CDR3 bases are TGTGCCTGGAGGGATTTAGGGTATGAGACCGGGGAGCTGTTTTTT. Translated, it gives CAWRDLGYETGELFF.

This clonotype was seen repeatedly, ten times or more. The chain couples TRBV7-2 to TRBJ2-1, with a tentative D call TRBD2 (6 bases). The ends were cut back, 1 base at V and 9 bases at J, with 16 bases in the middle. Germline V gene lookup returns CDR1 SGHTA and CDR2 FQGNSA. This CDR3 contains 15 residues. The CDR3 loop is CASSLGLVGGTEQFF. The CDR3 DNA follows: TGTGCCAGCAGCTTAGGACTAGTTGGTGGGACTGAGCAGTTCTTC.

This clonotype was detected many times. The chain recombines TRBV24-1 with TRBJ2-1, with D maybe TRBD1 (6 bases). This CDR3 comprises 16 residues. CDR1 KGHDR and CDR2 SFDVKD come from the germline V gene. Between the trimmed V and J ends, which lost 3 bases and 0 bases, there was a span of 11 bases. The CDR3 loop reads CATSDRRGSSYNEQFF. The CDR3, as DNA: TGTGCCACCAGTGATCGCAGGGGCAGCTCCTACAATGAGCAGTTCTTC.

The rearrangement joins TRBV4-2 to TRBJ2-5; the D is unclear. The germline gives CDR1 LGHNA, CDR2 YNFKEQ. This CDR3 has 13 residues. Trimming left V 0 bases short and J 5 bases short, with 7 bases between. For the CDR3, the DNA is TGTGCCAGCAGCCAAGAGAACCGGGAGACCCAGTACTTC. Amino acids: CASSQENRETQYF.

This clonotype appeared many times. The V gene is TRBV12-3 or TRBV12-4, the J gene TRBJ2-1; D possibly matches TRBD1 or TRBD2 (6 bases each). The germline V and J ends were trimmed by 8 bases and 4 bases, with 15 bases remaining between them. The CDR3 has 14 residues. In DNA, the CDR3 is TGTGCCAGCTCGGGGGCTGGAACTTACAATGAGCAGTTCTTC. Translation: CASSGAGTYNEQFF.

The CDR3 DNA reads as TGTGCCAGCAGCGTAGGTTTCAGGCATCTCCCTCCCGAAGCTTTCTTT. Its translation: CASSVGFRHLPPEAFF. The chain uses TRBV9 and TRBJ1-1; D is ambiguous. The CDR3 consists of 16 residues. The ends were cut back, 0 bases at V and 8 bases at J, with 20 bases in the middle. Looked up from germline, CDR1 is SGDLS and CDR2 is YYNGEE.

Turning to this clonotype: A much larger clone lies one base from this, so it may be a read error. J is TRBJ2-4 and V is TRBV7-9; D is uncertain. This CDR3 has 12 residues. Germline V CDR1 and CDR2: SEHNR, FQNEAQ (reference sequence). The CDR3 coding sequence is TGTGCCAGCAGCTCTCCTGAAAACACTCAGTACTTC. It is translated as CASSSPENTQYF. Based on the CDR3 plus reference TRBV7-9 and TRBJ2-4, the full variable domain is DTGVSQNPRHKITKRGQNVTFRCDPISEHNRLYWYRQTLGQGPEFLTYFQNEAQLEKSRLLSDRFSAERPKGSFSTLEIQRTEQGDSAMYLCASSSPENTQYFGAGTRLSVL.

At least ten counts were recorded for this clonotype. This chain uses TRBV7-9 with TRBJ2-1; D not certain. V lost 1 base to trimming and J lost 0 bases, with 10 bases between them. CDR3 size: 16 residues. Germline assignment: CDR1 SEHNR and CDR2 FQNEAQ (reference sequence). The CDR3 DNA reads TGTGCCAGCAGCTTAGAACTTTTAAGCTCCTACAATGAGCAGTTCTTC. It specifies CASSLELLSSYNEQFF.

The chain uses TRBV10-3 and TRBJ2-7; 9 nucleotides match TRBD2. Trimming cost V 8 bases and J 3 bases; bases outside gene matches: 2. CDR1 is ENHRY, CDR2 SYGVKD, per germline. This CDR3 is 12 amino acids long. The DNA for the CDR3 is TGTGCCATCGCGGGGGGGGGCTACGAGCAGTACTTC. Translated: CAIAGGGYEQYF.

This clonotype was seen repeatedly, ten times or more. The rearrangement joins TRBV7-2 to TRBJ2-3; D uncertain. Deletions cut 1 base from V and 3 bases from J, with 11 bases between. Germline lookup yields CDR1 SGHTA and CDR2 FQGNSA. The CDR3 covers 15 residues. CDR3 sequence reads: CASSLGGIGTDTQYF. Here the CDR3 DNA reads TGTGCCAGCAGCTTAGGGGGAATTGGTACAGATACGCAGTATTTT.

This clonotype was detected many times. One end of the junction does not line up with germline, which may come from a read error. V usage is TRBV12-3 or TRBV12-4 and J usage is TRBJ2-1; 8 nucleotides line up with TRBD2. The CDR3 has 11 amino acids. CDR3 sequence: CASTLSGGPVF. For the CDR3, the DNA is TGTGCCAGCACCCTTTCGGGAGGGCCGGTCTTC.

This clonotype has ten or more counts. The chain links TRBV6-5 to TRBJ1-1; a possible D gene is TRBD1 (6 bases). V was clipped by 6 bases and J by 0 bases, with 11 bases between them. Germline V gives CDR1 MNHEY, CDR2 SVGAGI. The CDR3 extends over 14 amino acids. CDR3 sequence (DNA): TGTGCCAGCAGATACGGACAGCTGAACACTGAAGCTTTCTTT. Residues: CASRYGQLNTEAFF.

V usage is TRBV6-4 and J usage is TRBJ1-1, with 7 bases identical to TRBD1. This CDR3 spans 13 amino acids. V was clipped by 6 bases and J by 4 bases; unmatched bases: 5. CDR1 is MRHNA and CDR2 is SNTAGT in the germline V gene. For the CDR3, the DNA is TGTGCCAGCAGGAACACAGGGGCCACTGAAGCTTTCTTT. The encoded protein is CASRNTGATEAFF.

In its sample, this clonotype was seen many times. This sequence joins TRBV6-5 and TRBJ2-7, with 9 bases fitting TRBD1. The trim removed 6 bases at V and 5 bases at J, leaving 8 bases unmatched. Germline V CDR1 and CDR2: MNHEY, SVGAGI. The CDR3 has 14 amino acids. The CDR3 coding sequence is TGTGCCAGCAGCTTCTCGGGACAGGGTCACGAGCAGTACTTC. Its translation is CASSFSGQGHEQYF.

The sample holds many counts of this clonotype. The chain links TRBV3-1 to TRBJ2-5; a weak D match, TRBD2 (6 bases). The CDR3 extends over 15 amino acids. Germline V gene data show CDR1 as LGHDT and CDR2 as YNNKEL (reference sequence). Trimming took off 5 bases at V and 5 bases at J, with 18 bases between the two ends. CDR3 sequence (DNA): TGTGCCAGCAGCAAGGGACTCCAGGGCGGGGAGACCCAGTACTTC. It is translated as CASSKGLQGGETQYF.

This clonotype appeared many times. This chain connects TRBV4-2 to TRBJ2-3; the D gene is possibly TRBD2 (5 bases). V gave up 0 bases and J gave up 0 bases, with 7 bases separating them. The CDR3 is 15 amino acids. The germline gives CDR1 LGHNA, CDR2 YNFKEQ. The CDR3, as DNA: TGTGCCAGCAGCCAAGATCGAGGGAGCACAGATACGCAGTATTTT. Protein: CASSQDRGSTDTQYF.

This chain uses TRBV3-1 with TRBJ2-1; D is ambiguous. The ends were cut back, 11 bases at V and 0 bases at J, with 29 bases in the middle. The germline V gene has CDR1 LGHDT and CDR2 YNNKEL (reference sequence). The CDR3 sequence is 19 residues long. DNA for the CDR3: TGTGCCTCCTGCCAAGATGTTCAGTGTGAGGCTAGCTCCTACAATGAGCAGTTCTTC. Amino acids: CASCQDVQCEASSYNEQFF.

This clonotype was seen a handful of times. The rearrangement joins TRBV20-1 to TRBJ2-3; D not certain. V was cut by 4 bases and J by 5 bases, with 13 bases left in between. Looked up from germline, CDR1 is DFQATT and CDR2 is SNEGSKA (reference sequence). The CDR3 consists of 13 residues. This chain's CDR3 is CSATITVKDTQYF. DNA for the CDR3: TGCAGTGCTACAATTACAGTCAAAGATACGCAGTATTTT.